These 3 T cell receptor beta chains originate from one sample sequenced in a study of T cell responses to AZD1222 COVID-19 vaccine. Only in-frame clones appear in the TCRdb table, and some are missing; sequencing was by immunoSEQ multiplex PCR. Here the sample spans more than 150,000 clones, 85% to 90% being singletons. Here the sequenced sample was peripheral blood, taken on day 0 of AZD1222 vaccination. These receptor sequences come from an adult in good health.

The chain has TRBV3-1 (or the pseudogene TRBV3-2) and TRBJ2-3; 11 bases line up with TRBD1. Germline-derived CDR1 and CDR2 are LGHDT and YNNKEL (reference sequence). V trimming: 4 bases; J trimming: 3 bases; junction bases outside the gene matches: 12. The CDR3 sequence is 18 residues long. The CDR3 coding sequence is TGTGCCAGCAGCCCTTCACTCGGGACAGGGGGTCGGACAGATACGCAGTATTTT. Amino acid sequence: CASSPSLGTGGRTDTQYF.

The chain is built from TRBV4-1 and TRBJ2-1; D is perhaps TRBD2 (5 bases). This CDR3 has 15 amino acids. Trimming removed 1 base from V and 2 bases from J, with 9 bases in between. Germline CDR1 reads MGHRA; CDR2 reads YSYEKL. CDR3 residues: CASSQASGPYNEQFF. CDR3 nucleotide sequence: TGCGCCAGCAGCCAAGCCAGCGGCCCCTACAATGAGCAGTTCTTC.

CDR3 sequence: CASSRQGTYGYTF. The CDR3 DNA sequence: TGTGCCAGCAGCCGACAGGGAACCTATGGCTACACCTTC. The V and J genes are TRBV11-2 and TRBJ1-2; 7 positions agree with TRBD1. This CDR3 comprises 13 residues. After removal of 5 bases from V and 4 bases from J, the junction contained 4 bases not matched to a gene. CDR1 and CDR2 (germline): SGHAT, FQNNGV.